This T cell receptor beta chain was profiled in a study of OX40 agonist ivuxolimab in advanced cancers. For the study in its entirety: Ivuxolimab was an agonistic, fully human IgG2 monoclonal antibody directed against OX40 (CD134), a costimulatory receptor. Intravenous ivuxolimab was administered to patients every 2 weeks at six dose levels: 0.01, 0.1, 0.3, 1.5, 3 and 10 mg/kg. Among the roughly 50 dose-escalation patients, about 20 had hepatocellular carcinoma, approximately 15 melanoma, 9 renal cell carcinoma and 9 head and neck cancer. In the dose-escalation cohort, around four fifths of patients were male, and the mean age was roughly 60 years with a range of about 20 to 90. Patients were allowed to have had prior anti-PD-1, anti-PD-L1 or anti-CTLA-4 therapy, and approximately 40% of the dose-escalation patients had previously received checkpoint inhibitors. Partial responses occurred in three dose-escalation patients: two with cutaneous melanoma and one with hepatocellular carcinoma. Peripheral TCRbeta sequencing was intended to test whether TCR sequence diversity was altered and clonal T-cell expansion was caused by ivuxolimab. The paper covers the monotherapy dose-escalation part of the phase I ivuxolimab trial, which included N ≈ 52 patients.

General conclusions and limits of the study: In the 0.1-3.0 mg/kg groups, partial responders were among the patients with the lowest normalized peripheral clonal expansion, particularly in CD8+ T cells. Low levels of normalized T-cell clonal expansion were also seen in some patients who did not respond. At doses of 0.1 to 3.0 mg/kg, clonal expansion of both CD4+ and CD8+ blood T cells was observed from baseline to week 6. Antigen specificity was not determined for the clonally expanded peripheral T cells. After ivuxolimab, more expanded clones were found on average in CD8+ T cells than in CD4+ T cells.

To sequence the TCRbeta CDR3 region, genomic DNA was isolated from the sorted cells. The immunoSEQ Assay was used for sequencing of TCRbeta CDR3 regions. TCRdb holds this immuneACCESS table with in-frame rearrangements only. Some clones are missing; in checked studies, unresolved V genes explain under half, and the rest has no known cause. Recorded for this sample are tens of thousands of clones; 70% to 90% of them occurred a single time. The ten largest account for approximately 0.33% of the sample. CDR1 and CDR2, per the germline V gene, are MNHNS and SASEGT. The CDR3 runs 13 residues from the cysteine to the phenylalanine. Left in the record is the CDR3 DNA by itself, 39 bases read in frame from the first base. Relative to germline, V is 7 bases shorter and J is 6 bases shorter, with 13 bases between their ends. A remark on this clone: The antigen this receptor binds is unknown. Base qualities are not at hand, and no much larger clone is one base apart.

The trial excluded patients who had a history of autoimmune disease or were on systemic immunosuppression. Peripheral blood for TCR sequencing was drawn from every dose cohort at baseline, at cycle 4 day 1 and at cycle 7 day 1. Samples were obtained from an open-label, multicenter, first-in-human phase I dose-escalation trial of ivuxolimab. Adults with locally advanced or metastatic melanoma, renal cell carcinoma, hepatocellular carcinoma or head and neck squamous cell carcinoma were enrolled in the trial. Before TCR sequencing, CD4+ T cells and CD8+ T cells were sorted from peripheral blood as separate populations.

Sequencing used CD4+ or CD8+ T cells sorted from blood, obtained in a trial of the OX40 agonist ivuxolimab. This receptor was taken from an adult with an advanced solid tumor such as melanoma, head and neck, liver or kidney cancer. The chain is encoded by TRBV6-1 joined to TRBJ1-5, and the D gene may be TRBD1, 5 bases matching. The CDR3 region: CASKGSGTQPQHF. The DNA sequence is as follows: TGTGCCAGCAAGGGTAGTGGGACTCAGCCCCAGCATTTT.